This T cell receptor (beta chain) derives from a study of OX40 agonist ivuxolimab in advanced cancers. Study-level information: Patients received ivuxolimab, an agonistic anti-OX40 (CD134) antibody.

This CDR3 has 15 residues. V shed 5 bases and J 2 bases; nucleotides not matched to a gene: 6. Germline V gene data show CDR1 as SEHNR and CDR2 as FQNEAQ (reference sequence). Here immunoSEQ multiplex PCR was the method, and the copy in TCRdb shows in-frame clones only, minus some. The repertoire holds nearly 110,000 clones, with approximately 89% as singletons. The clonotype was recovered from an adult with an advanced solid tumor such as melanoma, head and neck, liver or kidney cancer. The V call is TRBV7-9, the J call TRBJ2-7, with 10 positions matching TRBD1. The material was CD4+ or CD8+ T cells sorted from blood, obtained in a trial of the OX40 agonist ivuxolimab. The CDR3 is CASSRGQGDTYEQYF. CDR3 bases: TGTGCCAGCAGCCGAGGACAGGGGGACACCTACGAGCAGTACTTC. Complete variable domain (other parts from reference TRBV7-9 and TRBJ2-7): DTGVSQNPRHKITKRGQNVTFRCDPISEHNRLYWYRQTLGQGPEFLTYFQNEAQLEKSRLLSDRFSAERPKGSFSTLEIQRTEQGDSAMYLCASSRGQGDTYEQYFGPGTRLTVT.